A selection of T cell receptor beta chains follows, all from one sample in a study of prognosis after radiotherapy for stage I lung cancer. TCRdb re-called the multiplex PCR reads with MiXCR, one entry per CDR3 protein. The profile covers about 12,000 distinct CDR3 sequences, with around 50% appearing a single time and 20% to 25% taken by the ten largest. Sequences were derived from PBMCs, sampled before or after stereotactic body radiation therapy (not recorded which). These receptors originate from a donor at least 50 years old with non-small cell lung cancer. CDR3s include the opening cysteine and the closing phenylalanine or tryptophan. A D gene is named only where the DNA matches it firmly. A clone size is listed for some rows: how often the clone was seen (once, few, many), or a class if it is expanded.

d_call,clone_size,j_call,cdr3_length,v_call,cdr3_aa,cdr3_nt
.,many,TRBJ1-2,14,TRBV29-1,CSATPSISNYGYTF,TGCAGCGCTACGCCAAGCATCTCTAACTATGGCTACACCTTC
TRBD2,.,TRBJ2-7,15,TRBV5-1,CASSLDSGSPYEQYF,TGCGCCAGCAGCTTAGATAGCGGGAGCCCCTACGAGCAGTACTTC
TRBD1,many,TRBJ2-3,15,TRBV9,CASTIRDRSTDTQYF,TGTGCCAGCACCATCCGGGACAGAAGCACAGATACGCAGTATTTT
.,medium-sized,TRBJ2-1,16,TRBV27,CASSLMGGRAGNEQFF,TGTGCCAGCAGTTTAATGGGGGGCAGGGCCGGCAATGAGCAGTTCTTC
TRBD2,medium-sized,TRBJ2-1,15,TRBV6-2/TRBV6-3,CASTPRGSGILEQFF,TGTGCCAGCACCCCGAGAGGTAGCGGGATACTTGAGCAGTTCTTC
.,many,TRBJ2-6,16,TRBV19,CASSFKGTSGANVLTF,TGTGCCAGTAGTTTCAAAGGGACCTCTGGGGCCAACGTCCTGACTTTC
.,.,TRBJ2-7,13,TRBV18,CASSPGRFYEQYF,TGTGCCAGCTCACCTGGGAGGTTCTACGAGCAGTACTTC
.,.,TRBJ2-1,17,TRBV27,CASTSSGRTPNAGEQFF,TGTGCCAGCACCTCCTCAGGTCGGACGCCGAATGCTGGTGAGCAGTTCTTC
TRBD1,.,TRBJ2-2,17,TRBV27,CASSLSTSTGVTGELFF,TGTGCCAGCAGTTTATCGACTTCGACAGGGGTCACCGGGGAGCTGTTTTTT
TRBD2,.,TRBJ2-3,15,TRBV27,CASSPLALSTDTQYF,TGTGCCAGCAGTCCACTAGCGTTGAGCACAGATACTCAGTATTTT
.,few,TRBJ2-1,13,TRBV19,CASTVGFYNEQFF,TGTGCCAGTACGGTGGGGTTCTACAATGAGCAGTTCTTC
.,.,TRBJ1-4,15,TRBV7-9,CASSFTLSTNEKLFF,TGTGCCAGCAGCTTTACGCTCTCAACTAATGAAAAACTGTTTTTT
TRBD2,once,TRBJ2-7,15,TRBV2,CASSGRTSGTVEQYF,TGTGCCAGCAGTGGTAGGACTAGCGGGACGGTCGAGCAGTACTTC
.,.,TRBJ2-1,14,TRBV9,CASSDGTEYNEQFF,TGTGCCAGCAGCGATGGGACGGAGTACAATGAGCAGTTCTTC
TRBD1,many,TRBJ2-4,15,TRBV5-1,CASSSAGQEGSIQYF,TGCGCCAGCAGCTCGGCGGGACAGGAAGGGAGCATTCAGTACTTC
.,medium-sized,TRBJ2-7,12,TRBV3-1,CASSHGSYEQYF,TGTGCCAGCAGCCATGGTAGTTACGAGCAGTACTTC
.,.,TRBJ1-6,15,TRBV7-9,CVSSLGGTYNSPLHF,TGTGTCAGCAGCTTAGGGGGGACCTATAATTCACCCCTCCACTTT
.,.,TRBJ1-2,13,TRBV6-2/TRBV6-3,CASSYGGGNGYTF,TGTGCCAGCAGTTACGGTGGAGGGAATGGCTACACCTTC
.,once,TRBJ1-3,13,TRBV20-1,CSARSDYGNTIYF,TGCAGTGCTAGGAGCGACTATGGAAACACCATATATTTT
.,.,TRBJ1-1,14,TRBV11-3,CASSSRGGNTEAFF,TGTGCCAGCAGCTCCCGGGGGGGGAACACTGAAGCTTTCTTT
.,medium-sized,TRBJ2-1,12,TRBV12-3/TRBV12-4,CASSRVSGEQFF,TGTGCCAGCAGTCGAGTGTCGGGTGAGCAGTTCTTC
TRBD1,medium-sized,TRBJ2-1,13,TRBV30,CAWRDRGYNEQFF,TGTGCCTGGAGGGACAGGGGTTACAATGAGCAGTTCTTC
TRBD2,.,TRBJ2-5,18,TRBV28,CASSLFSALAAFQETQYF,TGTGCCAGCAGTTTATTTTCTGCCCTAGCGGCCTTCCAAGAGACCCAGTACTTC
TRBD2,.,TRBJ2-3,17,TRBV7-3,CASSQFSSGGFTDTQYF,TGTGCCAGCAGCCAATTCTCTAGCGGGGGGTTCACAGATACGCAGTATTTT
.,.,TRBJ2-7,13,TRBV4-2,CASSRNSGHEQYF,TGTGCCAGCAGTCGGAACAGTGGCCACGAGCAGTACTTC
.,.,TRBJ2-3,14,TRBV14,CASSQDNQLDKQYF,TGTGCCAGCAGCCAAGATAACCAACTGGATAAGCAGTATTTT
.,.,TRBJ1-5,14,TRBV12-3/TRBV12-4,CASNLGGWNQPQHF,TGTGCCAGCAACCTGGGCGGATGGAATCAGCCCCAGCATTTT
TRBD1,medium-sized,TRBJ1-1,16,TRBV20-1,CSANPGGQGAGTEAFF,TGCAGTGCCAACCCTGGGGGACAGGGGGCGGGCACTGAAGCTTTCTTT
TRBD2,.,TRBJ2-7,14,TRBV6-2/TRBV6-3,CAISTVLAKYEQYF,TGTGCCATCTCAACCGTACTAGCGAAATACGAGCAGTACTTC
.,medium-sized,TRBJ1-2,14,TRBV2,CASSITQTNYGYTF,TGTGCCAGCTCTATAACGCAGACTAACTATGGCTACACCTTC
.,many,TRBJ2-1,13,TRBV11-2,CASSSWEDNEQFF,TGTGCCAGCAGCTCCTGGGAGGACAATGAGCAGTTCTTC
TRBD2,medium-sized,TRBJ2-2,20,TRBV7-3,CASSLGLAGGPVLGTGELFF,TGTGCCAGCAGCTTAGGACTAGCGGGAGGGCCAGTTTTGGGCACCGGGGAGCTGTTTTTT
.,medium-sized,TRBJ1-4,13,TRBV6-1,CASSEAVGEKLFF,TGTGCCAGCAGTGAGGCGGTGGGGGAAAAACTGTTTTTT
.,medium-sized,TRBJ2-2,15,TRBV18,CASSPARGYAGELFF,TGTGCCAGCTCACCCGCCAGGGGTTATGCCGGGGAGCTGTTTTTT
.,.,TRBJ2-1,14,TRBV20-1,CSARDPGKGDEQFF,TGCAGTGCTAGAGATCCGGGTAAAGGGGATGAGCAGTTCTTC
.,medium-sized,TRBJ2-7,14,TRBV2,CASSEAGTGYEQYF,TGTGCCAGCAGTGAAGCTGGGACTGGATACGAGCAGTACTTC
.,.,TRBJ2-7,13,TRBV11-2,CASSDVGTYEQYF,TGTGCCAGCAGCGACGTAGGAACCTACGAGCAGTACTTC
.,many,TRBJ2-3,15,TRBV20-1,CSARAGTASTDTQYF,TGCAGTGCCCGTGCGGGAACAGCTAGCACAGATACGCAGTATTTT
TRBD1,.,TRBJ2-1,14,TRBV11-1,CASRGTGGYNEQFF,TGTGCCAGCCGGGGGACAGGGGGATACAATGAGCAGTTCTTC
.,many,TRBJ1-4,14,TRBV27,CASSRDGRNEKLFF,TGTGCCAGCAGTCGGGACGGAAGGAATGAAAAACTGTTTTTT
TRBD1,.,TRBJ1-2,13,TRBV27,CTSGTVSSNGYTF,TGTACCAGCGGGACAGTATCGTCTAATGGCTACACCTTC
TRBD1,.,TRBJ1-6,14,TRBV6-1,CASRLGQEVSPLHF,TGTGCCAGCAGGCTAGGACAGGAGGTTTCACCCCTCCACTTT
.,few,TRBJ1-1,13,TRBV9,CASSVRPNTEAFF,TGTGCCAGCAGCGTACGGCCCAACACTGAAGCTTTCTTT
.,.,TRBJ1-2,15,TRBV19,CASSGTRAANTGYTF,TGTGCCAGTAGTGGCACCCGGGCCGCTAATACGGGCTACACCTTC
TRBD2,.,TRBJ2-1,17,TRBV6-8,CASSESSGMASYNEQFF,TGTGCCAGCAGTGAGAGTAGCGGGATGGCTTCCTACAATGAGCAGTTCTTC
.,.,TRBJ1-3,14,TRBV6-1,CASIKGRSGNTIYF,TGTGCCAGCATAAAGGGGCGATCTGGAAACACCATATATTTT
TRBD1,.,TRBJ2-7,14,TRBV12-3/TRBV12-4,CASSPRDRAYEQYF,TGTGCCAGCAGCCCCCGGGACAGGGCTTACGAGCAGTACTTC
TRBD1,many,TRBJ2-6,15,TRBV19,CASKMTGAAANVLTF,TGTGCCAGTAAAATGACAGGGGCGGCGGCCAACGTCCTGACTTTC
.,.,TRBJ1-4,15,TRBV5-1,CASSNDVVGNEKLFF,TGCGCCAGCAGCAACGACGTGGTGGGGAATGAAAAACTGTTTTTT
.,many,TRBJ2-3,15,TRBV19,CASSIQRSVSDTQYF,TGTGCCAGTAGTATCCAGCGATCTGTCTCCGATACGCAGTATTTT
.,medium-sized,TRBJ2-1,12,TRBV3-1,CASRGLLGEQFF,TGTGCCAGCAGAGGTCTTTTAGGTGAGCAGTTCTTC
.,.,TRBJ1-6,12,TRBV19,CASTNGNSPLHF,TGTGCCAGTACTAACGGGAATTCACCCCTCCACTTT
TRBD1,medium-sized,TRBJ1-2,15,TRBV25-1,CASSESPDRIGGYTF,TGTGCCAGCAGTGAATCTCCGGACAGGATTGGGGGCTACACCTTC
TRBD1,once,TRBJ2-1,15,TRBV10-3,CAITEPGQGSDEKFF,TGTGCCATCACCGAACCGGGACAGGGTTCGGATGAGAAGTTCTTC
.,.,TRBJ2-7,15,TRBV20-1,CSAREGSGITYEQYF,TGCAGTGCTAGAGAGGGGTCTGGAATTACCTACGAGCAGTACTTC
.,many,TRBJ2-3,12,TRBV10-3,CAISVGTDTQYF,TGTGCCATCAGTGTGGGCACAGATACGCAGTATTTT
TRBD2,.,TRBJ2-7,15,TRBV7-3,CASSLSGEGSYEQYF,TGTGCCAGCAGCTTATCGGGGGAGGGCTCCTACGAGCAGTACTTC
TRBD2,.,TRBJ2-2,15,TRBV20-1,CSARESGTWTGELFF,TGCAGTGCTAGGGAAAGCGGGACGTGGACCGGGGAGCTGTTTTTT
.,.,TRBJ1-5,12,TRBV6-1,CASSNPNQPQHF,TGTGCCAGCTCCAACCCCAATCAGCCCCAGCATTTT
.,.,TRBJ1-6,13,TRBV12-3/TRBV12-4,CASFRQGSSPLHF,TGTGCAAGCTTTCGGCAGGGAAGCTCACCCCTACACTTT